This T cell receptor (beta chain) is drawn from a study of blood T cell repertoires in COVID-19. Losses at the gene ends were 6 bases for V and 2 bases for J; bases not matched to a gene: 3. The CDR3 is 13 residues long. Germline V gene lookup returns CDR1 LGHNT and CDR2 FRNRAP. Only in-frame clones appear in the TCRdb table, and some are missing; sequencing was by immunoSEQ multiplex PCR. This table holds 250,000 or so clones, around 82% found once. Sequenced material: PBMCs or T cells enriched from blood (not recorded which). The chain employs TRBV12-5 and TRBJ2-5, with TRBD1 identical over 7 bases. The sequence came from a woman in her forties who had been exposed to COVID-19. CDR3 nucleotides: TGTGCTAGTGGACCGGGACAGCAAGAGACCCAGTACTTC. Its translation is CASGPGQQETQYF.